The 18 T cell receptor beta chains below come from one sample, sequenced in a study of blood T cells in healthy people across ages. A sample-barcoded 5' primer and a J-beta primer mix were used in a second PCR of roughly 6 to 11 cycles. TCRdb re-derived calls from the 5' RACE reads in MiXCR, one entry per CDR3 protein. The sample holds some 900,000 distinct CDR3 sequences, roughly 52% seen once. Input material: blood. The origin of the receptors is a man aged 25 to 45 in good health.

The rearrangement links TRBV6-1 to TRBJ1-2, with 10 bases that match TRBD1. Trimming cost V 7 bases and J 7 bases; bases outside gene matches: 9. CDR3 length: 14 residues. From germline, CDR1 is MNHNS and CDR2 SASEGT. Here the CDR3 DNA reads TGTGCCAGCATTCTCGGACAGGGGGTTGGTGGCTACACCTTC. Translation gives CASILGQGVGGYTF.

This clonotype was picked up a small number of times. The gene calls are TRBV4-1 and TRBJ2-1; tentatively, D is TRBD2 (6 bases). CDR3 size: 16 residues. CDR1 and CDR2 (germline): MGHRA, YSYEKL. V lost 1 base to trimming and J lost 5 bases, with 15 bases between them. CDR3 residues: CASSQVGGRSDNEQFF. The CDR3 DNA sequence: TGCGCCAGCAGCCAAGTAGGTGGGAGGTCAGACAATGAGCAGTTCTTC.

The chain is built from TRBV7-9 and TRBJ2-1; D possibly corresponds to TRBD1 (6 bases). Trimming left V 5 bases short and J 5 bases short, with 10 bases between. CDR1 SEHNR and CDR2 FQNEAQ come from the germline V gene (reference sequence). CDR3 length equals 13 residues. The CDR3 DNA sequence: TGTGCCAGCAGCGACACAGGGAACAATGAGCAGTTCTTC. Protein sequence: CASSDTGNNEQFF.

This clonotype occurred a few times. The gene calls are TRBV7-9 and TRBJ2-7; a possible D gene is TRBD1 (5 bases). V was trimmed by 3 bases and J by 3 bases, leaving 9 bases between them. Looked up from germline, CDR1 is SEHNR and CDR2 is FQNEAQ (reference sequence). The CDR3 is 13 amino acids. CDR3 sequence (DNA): TGTGCCAGCAGCTTCCCCACAGGCTACGAGCAGTACTTC. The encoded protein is CASSFPTGYEQYF.

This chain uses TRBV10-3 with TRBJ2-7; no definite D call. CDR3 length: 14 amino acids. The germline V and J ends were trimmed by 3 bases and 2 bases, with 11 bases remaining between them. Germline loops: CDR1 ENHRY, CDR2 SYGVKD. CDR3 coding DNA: TGTGCCATCAGTGACGTCGAAGAACCCTACGAGCAGTACTTC. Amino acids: CAISDVEEPYEQYF.

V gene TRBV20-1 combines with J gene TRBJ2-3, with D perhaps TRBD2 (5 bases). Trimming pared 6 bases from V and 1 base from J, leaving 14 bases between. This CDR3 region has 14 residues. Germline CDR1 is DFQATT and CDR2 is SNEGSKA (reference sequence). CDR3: CSAVERRRTDTQYF. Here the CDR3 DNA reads TGCAGTGCAGTCGAGCGGAGACGCACAGATACGCAGTATTTT.

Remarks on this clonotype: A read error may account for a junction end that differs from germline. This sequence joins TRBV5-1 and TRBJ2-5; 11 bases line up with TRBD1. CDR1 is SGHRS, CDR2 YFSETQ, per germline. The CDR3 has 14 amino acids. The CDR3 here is CTSSLRDRGETQYF. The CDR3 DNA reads TGCACCAGCAGCTTGAGGGACAGGGGGGAGACCCAGTACTTC.

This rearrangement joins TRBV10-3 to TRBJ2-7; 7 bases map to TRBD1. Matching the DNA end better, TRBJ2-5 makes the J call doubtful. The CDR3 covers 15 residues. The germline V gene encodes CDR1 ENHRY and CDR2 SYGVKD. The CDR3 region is CAIRPGTAPQETQYF. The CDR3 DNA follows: TGTGCCATTAGGCCCGGGACAGCACCACAAGAGACCCAGTACTTC.

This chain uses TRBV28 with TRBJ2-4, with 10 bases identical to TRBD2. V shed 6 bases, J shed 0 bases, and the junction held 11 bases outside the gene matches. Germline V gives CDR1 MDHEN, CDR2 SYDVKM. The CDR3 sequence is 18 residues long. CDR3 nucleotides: TGTGCCAGCAGGCACACTAGCGGGGAAGGGGTAGCCAAAAACATTCAGTACTTC. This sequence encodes CASRHTSGEGVAKNIQYF. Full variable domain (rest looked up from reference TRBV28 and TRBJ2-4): DVKVTQSSRYLVKRTGEKVFLECVQDMDHENMFWYRQDPGLGLRLIYFSYDVKMKEKGDIPEGYSVSREKKERFSLILESASTNQTSMYLCASRHTSGEGVAKNIQYFGAGTRLSVL.

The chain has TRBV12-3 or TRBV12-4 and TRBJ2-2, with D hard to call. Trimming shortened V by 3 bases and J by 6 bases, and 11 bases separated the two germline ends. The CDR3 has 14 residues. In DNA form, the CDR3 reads TGTGCCAGCAGTTTCGGCGGTAATCCCGGGGAGCTGTTTTTT. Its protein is CASSFGGNPGELFF.

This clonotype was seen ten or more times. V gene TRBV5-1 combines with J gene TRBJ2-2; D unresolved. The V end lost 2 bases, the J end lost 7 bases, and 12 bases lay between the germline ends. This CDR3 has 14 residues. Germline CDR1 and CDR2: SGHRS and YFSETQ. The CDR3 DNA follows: TGCGCCAGCAGCTTTTCCAGCCTGGTCGGGGAGCTGTTTTTT. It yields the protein CASSFSSLVGELFF.

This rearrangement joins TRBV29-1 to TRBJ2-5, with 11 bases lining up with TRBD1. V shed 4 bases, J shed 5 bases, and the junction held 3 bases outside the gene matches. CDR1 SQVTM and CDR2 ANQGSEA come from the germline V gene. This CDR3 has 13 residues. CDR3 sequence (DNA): TGCAGCGTTGTAGGGACAGGGGGTGAGACCCAGTACTTC. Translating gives CSVVGTGGETQYF.

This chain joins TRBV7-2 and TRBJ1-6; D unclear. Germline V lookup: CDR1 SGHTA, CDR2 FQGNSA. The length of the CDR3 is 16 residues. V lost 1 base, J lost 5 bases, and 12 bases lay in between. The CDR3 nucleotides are TGTGCCAGCAGCTTAGGGTCCCGCACCAATAATTCACCCCTCCACTTT. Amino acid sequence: CASSLGSRTNNSPLHF.

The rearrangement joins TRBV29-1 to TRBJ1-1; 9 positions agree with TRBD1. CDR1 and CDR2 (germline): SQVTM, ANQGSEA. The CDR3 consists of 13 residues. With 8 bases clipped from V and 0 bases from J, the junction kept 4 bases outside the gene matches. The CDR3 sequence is CSSWTGVNTEAFF. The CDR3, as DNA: TGCAGCTCATGGACAGGGGTGAACACTGAAGCTTTCTTT.

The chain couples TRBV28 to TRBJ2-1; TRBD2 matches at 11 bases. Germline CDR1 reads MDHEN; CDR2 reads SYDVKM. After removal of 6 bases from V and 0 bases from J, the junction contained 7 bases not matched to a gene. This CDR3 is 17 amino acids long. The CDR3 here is CASSYPTSGGSYNEQFF. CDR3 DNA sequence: TGTGCCAGCAGCTACCCCACTAGCGGGGGCTCCTACAATGAGCAGTTCTTC.

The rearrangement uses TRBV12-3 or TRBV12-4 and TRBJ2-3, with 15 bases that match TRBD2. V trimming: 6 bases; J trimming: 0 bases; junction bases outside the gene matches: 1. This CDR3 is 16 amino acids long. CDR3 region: CASSGTSGGSTDTQYF. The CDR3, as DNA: TGTGCCAGCAGCGGGACTAGCGGGGGGAGCACAGATACGCAGTATTTT.

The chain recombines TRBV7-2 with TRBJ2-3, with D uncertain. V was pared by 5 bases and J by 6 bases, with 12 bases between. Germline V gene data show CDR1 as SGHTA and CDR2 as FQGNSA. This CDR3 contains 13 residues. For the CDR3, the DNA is TGTGCCAGCAGCCGACAAGAGGCGGATACGCAGTATTTT. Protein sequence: CASSRQEADTQYF.

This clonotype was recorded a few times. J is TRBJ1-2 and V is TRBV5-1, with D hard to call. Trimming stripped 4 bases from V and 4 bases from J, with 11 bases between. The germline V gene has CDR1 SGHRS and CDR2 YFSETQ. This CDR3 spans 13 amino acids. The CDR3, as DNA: TGCGCCAGCAGCGTGGAAGGGAGCTATGGCTACACCTTC. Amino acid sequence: CASSVEGSYGYTF. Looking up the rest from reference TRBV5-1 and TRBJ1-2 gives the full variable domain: KAGVTQTPRYLIKTRGQQVTLSCSPISGHRSVSWYQQTPGQGLQFLFEYFSETQRNKGNFPGRFSGRQFSNSRSEMNVSTLELGDSALYLCASSVEGSYGYTFGSGTRLTVV.